Below are 31 T cell receptor beta chains sequenced from a single sample in a study of response to subunit inactivated influenza vaccine. TCRdb analysed the RT-PCR reads with MiXCR anew, one entry per CDR3 protein. The sample includes approximately 680,000 distinct CDR3 sequences, roughly 14% of them seen just once. Here the sequenced sample was PBMCs from blood, taken roughly 13 days after vaccination. The receptors originated from a man in his fifties who received an inactivated influenza vaccine.

This clonotype was found a few times. The V and J genes are TRBV30 and TRBJ2-3; the D is unclear. This CDR3 comprises 14 residues. The V and J ends lost 0 bases and 3 bases respectively, with 10 bases between them. The germline V gene has CDR1 GTSNPN and CDR2 SVGIG (reference sequence). The CDR3: CAWSVLGITDTQYF. CDR3 nucleotide sequence: TGTGCCTGGAGTGTACTGGGAATAACAGATACGCAGTATTTT.

In this sample, this clonotype turned up many times. The chain couples TRBV7-2 to TRBJ2-5; 8 nucleotides align to TRBD2. The junction had 11 bases not matched to a gene; V was cut back by 7 bases and J by 7 bases. The germline gives CDR1 SGHTA, CDR2 FQGNSA. This CDR3 region has 14 residues. The CDR3 DNA follows: TGTGCCAGCACCCGGGGGGGAGGGTCCGCGACCCAGTACTTC. Translation: CASTRGGGSATQYF.

The rearrangement uses TRBV20-1 and TRBJ1-2, with 10 positions matching TRBD1. Unmatched junction bases numbered 7, after V lost 5 bases and J lost 4 bases. There are 14 residues in the CDR3. Germline CDR1 is DFQATT and CDR2 is SNEGSKA (reference sequence). DNA of the CDR3: TGCAGTGCTCCCCGACAGGGGGCTGGCTATGGCTACACCTTC. Its protein is CSAPRQGAGYGYTF.

This clonotype turned up a few times. The chain's CDR3 is CASSRGLAGGTYEQYF. The CDR3 DNA reads TGTGCCAGCTCACGGGGACTAGCGGGGGGAACCTACGAGCAGTACTTC. The chain is built from TRBV18 and TRBJ2-7; TRBD2 matches 15 bases. The CDR3 runs 16 residues. Trimming at V came to 4 bases and at J to 2 bases, leaving 3 bases not matched to a gene. Germline CDR1 is KGHSH and CDR2 is LQKENI.

This clonotype was recorded a few times. The chain has TRBV7-2 and TRBJ2-2; D is ambiguous. Per germline, CDR1 SGHTA and CDR2 FQGNSA. Trimming stripped 5 bases from V and 7 bases from J, with 17 bases between. The CDR3 length is 15 residues. The CDR3: CASSPAFGVGGELFF. CDR3 nucleotide sequence: TGTGCCAGCAGCCCGGCTTTTGGGGTAGGCGGGGAGCTGTTTTTT.

The J gene is TRBJ2-3, the V gene TRBV28; no clear D. Per germline, CDR1 MDHEN and CDR2 SYDVKM. The CDR3 sequence is 14 residues long. V was pared by 3 bases and J by 8 bases, with 15 bases between. This chain's CDR3 is CASSLSSGSLTQYF. The DNA of the CDR3 is TGTGCCAGCAGTTTGTCCAGTGGCTCTCTTACGCAGTATTTT.

This clonotype was detected only a few times. As DNA, the CDR3 is TGTGCCAGCAGCTTCCGGACTAGCGGGAGCGCCGGGGAGCTGTTTTTT. Protein product: CASSFRTSGSAGELFF. This sequence joins TRBV7-2 and TRBJ2-2, with 13 nucleotides matching TRBD2. CDR3 length: 16 residues. The V segment lost 3 bases and the J segment 6 bases; nucleotides outside the gene matches: 4. The V gene's germline CDR1 is SGHTA and CDR2 FQGNSA.

This clonotype has more than one count but fewer than ten. The chain has TRBV7-8 and TRBJ2-1, with TRBD1 identical over 8 bases. Per the germline V gene, CDR1 is SGHVS and CDR2 is FQNEAQ. CDR3 length equals 15 residues. The trim removed 7 bases at V and 3 bases at J, leaving 8 bases unmatched. CDR3 in DNA: TGTGCCAGCAACGAAAGAGGGACAGGCTACAATGAGCAGTTCTTC. It is translated as CASNERGTGYNEQFF.

The J gene is TRBJ2-5, the V gene TRBV20-1; 12 bases fit TRBD2. Looked up from germline, CDR1 is DFQATT and CDR2 is SNEGSKA (reference sequence). The trim removed 3 bases at V and 5 bases at J, leaving 10 bases unmatched. The CDR3 sequence is 16 residues long. The CDR3 nucleotides are TGCAGTGCTAGTCTAGCGGGGGGGCCATGGTATGAGACCCAGTACTTC. Translated: CSASLAGGPWYETQYF.

The rearrangement links TRBV12-3 or TRBV12-4 to TRBJ2-7, with D possibly being TRBD2 (6 bases). V shed 5 bases and J shed 0 bases, with 17 bases lying between them. The CDR3 is made up of 16 amino acids. This CDR3 reads CASSESGAKSSYEQYF. CDR3 DNA: TGTGCCAGCAGTGAGTCGGGAGCGAAGAGCTCCTACGAGCAGTACTTC.

The chain couples TRBV28 to TRBJ1-1; D perhaps matches TRBD1 (6 bases). Germline loops: CDR1 MDHEN, CDR2 SYDVKM. This CDR3 has 14 amino acids. The germline V and J ends were trimmed by 6 bases and 0 bases, with 11 bases remaining between them. CDR3 amino acids: CASRTGHLNTEAFF. For the CDR3, the DNA is TGTGCCAGCAGAACGGGACACTTGAACACTGAAGCTTTCTTT.

This clonotype was seen many times. The genes are TRBV20-1 and TRBJ2-1, with D possibly being TRBD2 (5 bases). This CDR3 region has 11 residues. V was clipped by 5 bases and J by 15 bases, with 17 bases between them. Germline V gene sequence: CDR1 DFQATT, CDR2 SNEGSKA (reference sequence). CDR3 nucleotide sequence: TGCAGTGCTCTCGGACTTTCGGCGGGGTTCTTC. Translating it yields CSALGLSAGFF.

In its sample, this clonotype was seen many times. V and J are TRBV19 and TRBJ2-2; D is unresolved. V lost 4 bases and J 6 bases, leaving 6 bases between the germline ends. CDR3 length: 12 residues. CDR1 and CDR2 (germline): LNHDA, SQIVND (reference sequence). DNA for the CDR3: TGTGCCAGTAGTAGGTGGTCCGGGGAGCTGTTTTTT. As protein: CASSRWSGELFF.

This clonotype was counted a few times. This sequence joins TRBV27 and TRBJ2-3; D call uncertain. Germline lookup yields CDR1 MNHEY and CDR2 SMNVEV (reference sequence). Trimming removed 5 bases at V and 5 bases at J, with 8 bases between. The CDR3 contains 12 residues. This chain's CDR3 is CASSMSGDTQYF. For the CDR3, the DNA is TGTGCCAGCAGTATGTCAGGAGATACGCAGTATTTT.

Only a few counts were recorded for this clonotype. The chain links TRBV6-5 to TRBJ1-1, with unresolved D. Germline V gene lookup returns CDR1 MNHEY and CDR2 SVGAGI. The germline V and J ends were trimmed by 0 bases and 4 bases, with 12 bases remaining between them. This CDR3 has 15 amino acids. The CDR3 here is CASSYSFGQSTEAFF. CDR3 bases: TGTGCCAGCAGTTACTCCTTCGGGCAGTCCACTGAAGCTTTCTTT.

This clonotype showed up just a few times. The rearrangement joins TRBV12-3 or TRBV12-4 to TRBJ2-5; 8 bases line up with TRBD1. V lost 6 bases to trimming and J lost 1 base; unmatched junction nucleotides: 4. The CDR3 has 14 residues. DNA of the CDR3: TGTGCCAGCAGAAGGACAGGGACCCAAGAGACCCAGTACTTC. It codes for CASRRTGTQETQYF.

The chain recombines TRBV7-8 with TRBJ2-5; no clear D. The length of the CDR3 is 16 residues. V was trimmed by 2 bases and J by 5 bases, leaving 18 bases between them. Looked up from germline, CDR1 is SGHVS and CDR2 is FQNEAQ. In nucleotides, the CDR3 is TGTGCCAGCAGCTTAATTTGGTCGACGGTACGGGAGACCCAGTACTTC. Encoded protein: CASSLIWSTVRETQYF.

Many counts were recorded for this clonotype. The gene calls are TRBV10-3 and TRBJ1-6; D is unclear. This CDR3 comprises 12 residues. Germline V CDR1 and CDR2: ENHRY, SYGVKD. Trimming left V 0 bases short and J 8 bases short, with 2 bases between. CDR3 loop: CAISESYSPLHF. Written as DNA, the CDR3 is TGTGCCATCAGTGAGTCCTATTCACCCCTCCACTTT.

The sample holds a few counts of this clonotype. A junction end diverges from the germline sequence, so it may reflect a read error. The V gene is TRBV11-3, the J gene TRBJ1-1; D gene unclear. The CDR3 runs to 10 residues. Germline V gene sequence: CDR1 SGHNT, CDR2 YENEEA. Here the CDR3 DNA reads TGTGCCAGCAGCTCTCTCCCGGGCCCTTTT. Encoded protein: CASSSLPGPF.

This clonotype was detected a few times. Here the CDR3 reads CASSTGSGSNQPQHF. As DNA, the CDR3 is TGCGCCAGCAGCACAGGATCGGGAAGCAATCAGCCCCAGCATTTT. This chain links TRBV5-1 with TRBJ1-5; a weak D match, TRBD1 (5 bases). The CDR3 loop spans 15 amino acids. V shed 4 bases and J shed 1 base, with 12 bases lying between them. CDR1 and CDR2 (germline): SGHRS, YFSETQ.

The chain joins TRBV15 to TRBJ2-3; 9 positions match TRBD2. Trimming took 0 bases from V and 5 from J; bases not matched to a gene: 12. Germline V lookup: CDR1 LNHNV, CDR2 YYDKDF (reference sequence). This CDR3 is 18 amino acids long. CDR3 in DNA: TGTGCCACCAGCAGAGATCTAAGAGTAGCGGGGGATAAAGATACGCAGTATTTT. The encoded protein is CATSRDLRVAGDKDTQYF. The full variable domain, in which reference TRBV15 and TRBJ2-3 provide the parts outside the CDR3, is DAMVIQNPRYQVTQFGKPVTLSCSQTLNHNVMYWYQQKSSQAPKLLFHYYDKDFNNEADTPDNFQSRRPNTSFCFLDIRSPGLGDTAMYLCATSRDLRVAGDKDTQYFGPGTRLTVL.

The chain recombines TRBV20-1 with TRBJ1-1; D unresolved. V lost 7 bases to trimming and J lost 7 bases, with 22 bases between them. The germline V gene has CDR1 DFQATT and CDR2 SNEGSKA (reference sequence). The CDR3 extends over 14 amino acids. The CDR3: CSVVVGSTNNEAFF. CDR3 bases: TGCAGTGTAGTAGTCGGCAGTACTAATAATGAAGCTTTCTTT.

The chain employs TRBV7-2 and TRBJ2-7; 8 positions agree with TRBD2. There are 14 residues in the CDR3. Germline V CDR1 and CDR2: SGHTA, FQGNSA. Trimming cost V 5 bases and J 3 bases; bases outside gene matches: 6. Here the CDR3 reads CASSAERGFYEQYF. CDR3 nucleotides: TGTGCCAGCAGCGCAGAGCGGGGGTTCTACGAGCAGTACTTC. Supplemented by reference TRBV7-2 and TRBJ2-7, the full variable domain reads GAGVSQSPSNKVTEKGKDVELRCDPISGHTALYWYRQSLGQGLEFLIYFQGNSAPDKSGLPSDRFSAERTGGSVSTLTIQRTQQEDSAVYLCASSAERGFYEQYFGPGTRLTVT.

The genes are TRBV6-1 and TRBJ1-1; possibly TRBD1 for D (5 bases). Trimming took 6 bases from V and 3 from J, leaving 8 bases between them. CDR3 length: 12 residues. Germline CDR1 and CDR2: MNHNS and SASEGT. The chain's CDR3 is CASRTAYTEAFF. Here the CDR3 DNA reads TGTGCCAGCAGGACAGCGTACACTGAAGCTTTCTTT.

There are many counts of this clonotype. Its ends do not fully match the called genes, so a read error is possible. This sequence joins TRBV12-3 or TRBV12-4 and TRBJ2-7, with 7 bases aligning to TRBD1. The CDR3 runs to 14 residues. CDR3 in amino acids: CASSSRDSSHEQYF. The CDR3 coding sequence is TGTGCCAGCAGTAGCCGGGACAGCTCCCACGAGCAGTACTTC.

This chain uses TRBV4-3 with TRBJ2-1; 8 nucleotides match TRBD2. Germline CDR1 and CDR2: LGHNA and YSLEER. V was clipped by 4 bases and J by 3 bases; unmatched bases: 5. The CDR3 sequence is 15 residues long. CDR3 bases: TGCGCCAGCAGCCTAACCGGGACTAGCTACAATGAGCAGTTCTTC. This encodes CASSLTGTSYNEQFF.

This clonotype occurred a few times. The chain combines TRBV18 with TRBJ2-1, with 7 bases matching TRBD1. This CDR3 is 15 amino acids long. Per the germline V gene, CDR1 is KGHSH and CDR2 is LQKENI. The trim removed 3 bases at V and 8 bases at J, leaving 10 bases unmatched. For the CDR3, the DNA is TGTGCCAGCTCACCTTCGTGGACAGGTAGTGATGAGCAGTTCTTC. This sequence encodes CASSPSWTGSDEQFF.

Only a few counts were recorded for this clonotype. The rearrangement joins TRBV5-6 to TRBJ2-5; D gene uncertain. The V and J ends lost 4 bases and 3 bases respectively, with 13 bases between them. Germline loops: CDR1 SGHDT, CDR2 YYEEEE. CDR3 length: 14 amino acids. CDR3 DNA: TGTGCCAGCAGCCTCGTCAGTCGTGAAGAGACCCAGTACTTC. It is translated as CASSLVSREETQYF.

This clonotype has a handful of counts. This chain links TRBV6-2 or TRBV6-3 with TRBJ1-4; D call uncertain. This CDR3 is built from 15 residues. Trimming stripped 4 bases from V and 0 bases from J, with 9 bases between. Germline V gene lookup returns CDR1 MNHEY and CDR2 SVGEGT. The CDR3 loop is CASSSRLTTNEKLFF. The CDR3 bases are TGTGCCAGCAGTTCAAGACTAACAACTAATGAAAAACTGTTTTTT.

The CDR3 DNA reads as TGCAGCGTTGGTCTTACCTACACCTTC. It translates to CSVGLTYTF. The V gene is TRBV29-1, the J gene TRBJ1-2; D gene ambiguous. Deletions cut 4 bases from V and 10 bases from J, with 7 bases between. The germline V gene encodes CDR1 SQVTM and CDR2 ANQGSEA. There are 9 residues in the CDR3.

The rearrangement links TRBV6-1 to TRBJ2-1, with 9 positions matching TRBD1. This CDR3 contains 13 residues. Trimming at V came to 2 bases and at J to 12 bases, leaving 5 bases not matched to a gene. The germline CDR1 and CDR2 sequences are MNHNS and SASEGT. For the CDR3, the DNA is TGTGCCAGCAGTGAAACAGGGGGCCTCGGGCAGTTCTTC. The encoded protein is CASSETGGLGQFF.